These T cell receptor beta chains were read from a single sample in a study of shared clonotypes between healthy human individuals. Using immunoSEQ multiplex PCR, the repertoire was profiled, and TCRdb retains in-frame clones only, with some absent. The table lists 1.5 million to 2.5 million clones, around 96% of them singletons. Sequences were obtained from naive CD8+ T cells sorted from blood. The source is a man between 18 and 35 years old in good health. Both conserved end residues are part of each CDR3. The D gene is left open where the match is weak. Part of the rows lack a size; the others show once, few, many or a class for expanded clones.

J: TRBJ2-7; size: NA; V: TRBV5-1; D: NA; DNA: TGCGCCAGCAGCGATGGGGGCGGATGGGACGAGCAGTACTTC; CDR3: CASSDGGGWDEQYF
J: TRBJ1-2; size: NA; V: TRBV15; D: NA; DNA: TGTGCCACCAGCAGAGGGGACTATGGCTACACCTTC; CDR3: CATSRGDYGYTF
J: TRBJ1-2; size: NA; V: TRBV27; D: TRBD1; DNA: TGTGCCAGCAGTTCCCCGGGACAGGGATATGGCTACACCTTC; CDR3: CASSSPGQGYGYTF
J: TRBJ1-6; size: NA; V: TRBV6-6; D: NA; DNA: TGTGCCAGCAGACCGGGGAGCTCCTATAATTCACCCCTCCACTTT; CDR3: CASRPGSSYNSPLHF
J: TRBJ2-3; size: NA; V: TRBV6-5; D: NA; DNA: TGTGCCAGCAAACAAATGGGGAGTATAACAGATACGCAGTATTTT; CDR3: CASKQMGSITDTQYF
J: TRBJ2-5; size: NA; V: TRBV11-2; D: NA; DNA: TGTGCCAGCAGCTCTTTGGCGGAGACCCAGTACTTC; CDR3: CASSSLAETQYF
J: TRBJ1-3; size: once; V: TRBV5-6; D: NA; DNA: TGTGCCAGCAGCTTGGACAGGAACACCATATATTTT; CDR3: CASSLDRNTIYF
J: TRBJ2-7; size: NA; V: TRBV16; D: NA; DNA: TGTGCCAGCAGCCAAGGGCGAGGGTACGAGCAGTACTTC; CDR3: CASSQGRGYEQYF
J: TRBJ1-1; size: NA; V: TRBV11-3; D: TRBD1; DNA: TGTGCCAGCAGCCCTGGGACAGAACTGAACACTGAAGCTTTCTTT; CDR3: CASSPGTELNTEAFF
J: TRBJ2-1; size: NA; V: TRBV27; D: NA; DNA: TGTGCCAGCAGTTCGGATTCCTACAATGAGCAGTTCTTC; CDR3: CASSSDSYNEQFF
J: TRBJ2-2; size: NA; V: TRBV15; D: TRBD1; DNA: TGTGCCACCAGCAAGAGACAGGGAGACACCGGGGAGCTGTTTTTT; CDR3: CATSKRQGDTGELFF
J: TRBJ2-7; size: NA; V: TRBV20-1; D: NA; DNA: TGCAGCATGGAAGACATAGGAGAGCAGTACTTC; CDR3: CSMEDIGEQYF
J: TRBJ2-2; size: NA; V: TRBV4-1; D: TRBD2; DNA: TGCGCCAGCTCCTATCTAGCGGACACCGGGGAGCTGTTTTTT; CDR3: CASSYLADTGELFF
J: TRBJ2-7; size: NA; V: TRBV19; D: NA; DNA: TGTGCCAGTAGCGGGGACCTCTACGAGCAGTACTTC; CDR3: CASSGDLYEQYF
J: TRBJ1-2; size: NA; V: TRBV10-2; D: NA; DNA: TGCGCCAGCAGTGATGGGGGGAACCCCATTTATGGCTACACCTTC; CDR3: CASSDGGNPIYGYTF
J: TRBJ2-7; size: NA; V: TRBV13; D: NA; DNA: TGTGCCAGCAGCTTCCGGGACCGGGTATACGAGCAGTACTTC; CDR3: CASSFRDRVYEQYF
J: TRBJ2-5; size: once; V: TRBV18; D: NA; DNA: TGTGCCAGCTCATCCCCGGGGCGCACCCCCCAAGAGACCCAGTACTTC; CDR3: CASSSPGRTPQETQYF
J: TRBJ2-3; size: NA; V: TRBV11-2; D: NA; DNA: TGTGCCAGCAGCTTAGACGGGAGTGCCGATACGCAGTATTTT; CDR3: CASSLDGSADTQYF
J: TRBJ1-1; size: NA; V: TRBV28; D: NA; DNA: TGTGCCAGCAGTTTATTGGAAGGAGGGACTGAAGCTTTCTTT; CDR3: CASSLLEGGTEAFF
J: TRBJ1-1; size: NA; V: TRBV7-2; D: NA; DNA: TGTGCCAGCAGCTTACGGAGCCCGGCGCAGTACACTGAAGCTTTCTTT; CDR3: CASSLRSPAQYTEAFF
J: TRBJ2-3; size: NA; V: TRBV4-1; D: NA; DNA: TGCGCCAGCAGCCGTGGGGGCGGGGGCACAGATACGCAGTATTTT; CDR3: CASSRGGGGTDTQYF
J: TRBJ1-5; size: NA; V: TRBV11-2; D: NA; DNA: TGTGCCAGCAGCTTAAGGACAGTATTCAATCAGCCCCAGCATTTT; CDR3: CASSLRTVFNQPQHF
J: TRBJ1-5; size: NA; V: TRBV28; D: NA; DNA: TGTGCCAGCAGTTTAGGGGTTCACAGCAATCAGCCCCAGCATTTT; CDR3: CASSLGVHSNQPQHF
J: TRBJ1-1; size: NA; V: TRBV18; D: NA; DNA: TGTGCCAGCTCACCACCAGACGGAGATGGGAGTTGGGCTGAAGCTTTCTTT; CDR3: CASSPPDGDGSWAEAFF